The 20 T cell receptor beta chains presented below share a single source sample, sequenced in a study of cytomegalovirus exposure and HLA in healthy donors. The PCR was carried out with 60 Vbeta primers and 13 Jbeta primers. The protocol was immunoSEQ multiplex PCR, while the TCRdb copy is restricted to in-frame clones and leaves out a portion. The sample records 100,000 to 150,000 clones, 60% to 85% being singletons. Material for sequencing was PBMCs. These receptors were collected from a man aged 50 to 60 in good health and CMV-seropositive.

The V call is TRBV6-5, the J call TRBJ1-2; D gene uncertain. CDR1 MNHEY and CDR2 SVGAGI come from the germline V gene. The CDR3 runs 15 residues. Trimming shortened V by 2 bases and J by 4 bases, and 14 bases separated the two germline ends. CDR3 in amino acids: CASSYLAGRGYGYTF. The CDR3 nucleotides are TGTGCCAGCAGTTACCTCGCCGGACGGGGCTATGGCTACACCTTC.

There are a few counts of this clone. V gene TRBV30 combines with J gene TRBJ2-7, with D tentatively TRBD2 (5 bases). The V end was cut by 1 base, the J end by 2 bases, with 12 bases between. The CDR3 extends over 14 amino acids. CDR1 and CDR2 (germline): GTSNPN, SVGIG (reference sequence). CDR3 sequence (DNA): TGTGCCTGGAGTGCACCCCGGGAACCCTACGAGCAGTACTTC. This sequence encodes CAWSAPREPYEQYF.

V is TRBV5-1 and J is TRBJ2-2; 9 bases are a match to TRBD2. V dropped 4 bases and J dropped 4; count of bases not matched to a gene: 8. The CDR3 has 16 amino acids. Germline CDR1 and CDR2: SGHRS and YFSETQ. CDR3 sequence reads: CASSTTGTSITGELFF. CDR3 sequence (DNA): TGCGCCAGCAGCACGACCGGGACTAGCATCACCGGGGAGCTGTTTTTT.

The chain uses TRBV19 and TRBJ1-1; tentatively, D is TRBD1 (6 bases). V was clipped by 8 bases and J by 0 bases, with 22 bases between them. The CDR3 runs 17 residues. Germline CDR1 and CDR2: LNHDA and SQIVND (reference sequence). CDR3 region: CASSDPRGRGMNTEAFF. The CDR3 bases are TGTGCCAGTTCAGACCCCAGGGGTCGTGGAATGAACACTGAAGCTTTCTTT.

The rearrangement links TRBV19 to TRBJ1-2; D gene unclear. CDR1 LNHDA and CDR2 SQIVND come from the germline V gene (reference sequence). CDR3 length: 14 amino acids. Trimming shortened V by 7 bases and J by 4 bases, and 16 bases separated the two germline ends. CDR3 sequence: CASTPSTRGYGYTF. The CDR3 DNA reads TGTGCCAGTACCCCTTCCACCCGGGGCTATGGCTACACCTTC.

The chain couples TRBV5-1 to TRBJ1-1; a weak D match, TRBD1 (5 bases). The V gene's germline CDR1 is SGHRS and CDR2 YFSETQ. The V and J ends lost 4 bases and 10 bases respectively, with 20 bases between them. The CDR3 is 14 amino acids. CDR3 amino acids: CASSPGADLRGAFF. CDR3 DNA: TGCGCCAGCAGCCCGGGAGCGGATTTAAGGGGAGCTTTCTTT.

As DNA, the CDR3 is TGTGCCAGCACCGAGGGATCTAACTATGGCTACACCTTC. Protein: CASTEGSNYGYTF. The genes are TRBV6-6 and TRBJ1-2; D not certain. Germline lookup yields CDR1 MNHNY and CDR2 SVGAGI (reference sequence). The V gene lost 7 bases and the J gene lost 0 bases, with 9 bases spanning the gap. The CDR3 covers 13 residues.

The rearrangement links TRBV2 to TRBJ1-3, with D unresolved. The CDR3 totals 16 residues. V lost 6 bases and J 2 bases, leaving 17 bases between the germline ends. Germline CDR1 and CDR2: SNHLY and FYNNEI. The CDR3 DNA is TGTGCCAGCAGCTCAGACGGCAGAGCGGCTGGAAACACCATATATTTT. It codes for CASSSDGRAAGNTIYF.

The chain couples TRBV5-4 to TRBJ1-3; D is undetermined. V was shortened by 0 bases and J by 2 bases, with 15 bases between the two germline ends. CDR1 and CDR2 from the germline V gene are SGHNT and YYREEE (reference sequence). The CDR3 length is 17 residues. CDR3 in amino acids: CASSLGGTDSTGNTIYF. As DNA, the CDR3 is TGTGCCAGCAGCTTGGGGGGAACGGACTCAACTGGAAACACCATATATTTT.

The chain combines TRBV30 with TRBJ1-6, with D unresolved. V was clipped by 2 bases and J by 4 bases, with 12 bases between them. The CDR3 runs 15 residues. Germline-derived CDR1 and CDR2 are GTSNPN and SVGIG (reference sequence). DNA for the CDR3: TGTGCCTGGAGTTTCCAGGCTCCTTATAATTCACCCCTCCACTTT. Encoded protein: CAWSFQAPYNSPLHF.

The V gene is TRBV2, the J gene TRBJ1-3; D ambiguous. The CDR3 is made up of 14 amino acids. Germline assignment: CDR1 SNHLY and CDR2 FYNNEI. Trimming stripped 7 bases from V and 0 bases from J, with 10 bases between. Written as DNA, the CDR3 is TGTGCCAGCATGCCCACAGCCTCTGGAAACACCATATATTTT. This sequence encodes CASMPTASGNTIYF. Full variable domain (outside the CDR3, taken from reference TRBV2 and TRBJ1-3): EPEVTQTPSHQVTQMGQEVILRCVPISNHLYFYWYRQILGQKVEFLVSFYNNEISEKSEIFDDQFSVERPDGSNFTLKIRSTKLEDSAMYFCASMPTASGNTIYFGEGSWLTVV.

V usage is TRBV6-4 and J usage is TRBJ1-1; D is unclear. This CDR3 contains 10 residues. Germline assignment: CDR1 MRHNA and CDR2 SNTAGT. The V and J ends lost 5 bases and 7 bases respectively, with 5 bases between them. CDR3 DNA sequence: TGTGCCAGCAGTTCCATTGAAGCTTTCTTT. Its protein product is CASSSIEAFF.

In its sample, this clone was seen a few times. The rearrangement links TRBV30 to TRBJ1-1; 8 nucleotides line up with TRBD1. V shed 2 bases, J shed 3 bases, and the junction held 5 bases outside the gene matches. Germline V CDR1 and CDR2: GTSNPN, SVGIG (reference sequence). This CDR3 contains 14 residues. The CDR3 reads CAWSILQGDTEAFF. The CDR3, as DNA: TGTGCCTGGAGTATATTACAGGGGGACACTGAAGCTTTCTTT.

The rearrangement links TRBV9 to TRBJ1-4; D is uncertain. This CDR3 is built from 15 residues. V was trimmed by 0 bases and J by 7 bases, leaving 13 bases between them. Germline assignment: CDR1 SGDLS and CDR2 YYNGEE. The CDR3 loop is CASSVAGGRAEKLFF. CDR3 coding DNA: TGTGCCAGCAGCGTAGCTGGAGGGCGAGCTGAAAAACTGTTTTTT.

The chain has TRBV4-1 and TRBJ1-6, with TRBD1 as a possible D gene (5 bases). This CDR3 has 16 residues. V was clipped by 3 bases and J by 10 bases, with 19 bases between them. Germline V gene lookup returns CDR1 MGHRA and CDR2 YSYEKL. CDR3 DNA sequence: TGCGCCAGCAGCCAGGGAGTGGCCGGGGGGGAATCACCCCTCCACTTT. This gives the protein CASSQGVAGGESPLHF.

The rearrangement uses TRBV18 and TRBJ1-4; 7 nucleotides match TRBD1. The CDR3 runs to 15 residues. Germline V gene sequence: CDR1 KGHSH, CDR2 LQKENI. J lost 3 bases, V lost 3 bases, and 4 bases had no gene match. CDR3 nucleotides: TGTGCCAGCTCACCTCGACAGGGCCCTAATGAAAAACTGTTTTTT. Protein product: CASSPRQGPNEKLFF.

This chain uses TRBV6-1 with TRBJ2-7, with TRBD1 matching over 7 bases. This CDR3 contains 15 residues. Looked up from germline, CDR1 is MNHNS and CDR2 is SASEGT. V shed 4 bases, J shed 3 bases, and the junction held 9 bases outside the gene matches. CDR3 in amino acids: CASSVQDRAVYEQYF. The CDR3 bases are TGTGCCAGCAGTGTCCAAGACAGGGCAGTCTACGAGCAGTACTTC.

The chain combines TRBV7-2 with TRBJ1-5; D ambiguous. V lost 5 bases to trimming and J lost 0 bases, with 8 bases between them. In germline, CDR1 is SGHTA, CDR2 FQGNSA. The CDR3 is 14 amino acids. For the CDR3, the DNA is TGTGCCAGCAGCCGCGACACTAGCAATCAGCCCCAGCATTTT. Its translation: CASSRDTSNQPQHF.

V usage is TRBV30 and J usage is TRBJ1-5; TRBD1 might be the D (6 bases). V was trimmed by 3 bases and J by 5 bases, leaving 14 bases between them. This CDR3 contains 14 residues. Germline assignment: CDR1 GTSNPN and CDR2 SVGIG (reference sequence). As DNA, the CDR3 is TGTGCCTGGAGGAGGGGGGGCGCGGATCAGCCCCAGCATTTT. Its protein product is CAWRRGGADQPQHF.

This chain connects TRBV7-9 to TRBJ1-6, with 7 bases fitting TRBD1. The CDR3 contains 15 residues. Germline CDR1 SEHNR, CDR2 FQNEAQ (reference sequence). After removal of 5 bases from V and 4 bases from J, the junction contained 5 bases not matched to a gene. The CDR3 is CASSRRDSYNSPLHF. The CDR3 nucleotides read TGTGCCAGCAGCCGCCGGGACAGTTATAATTCACCCCTCCACTTT.